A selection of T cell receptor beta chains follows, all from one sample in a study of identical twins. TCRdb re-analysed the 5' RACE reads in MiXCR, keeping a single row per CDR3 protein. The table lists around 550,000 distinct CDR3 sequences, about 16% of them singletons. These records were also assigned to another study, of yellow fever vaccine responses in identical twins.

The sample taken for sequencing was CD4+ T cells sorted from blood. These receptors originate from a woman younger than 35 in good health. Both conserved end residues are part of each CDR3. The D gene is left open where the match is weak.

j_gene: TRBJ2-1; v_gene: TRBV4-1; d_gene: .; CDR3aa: CASSQERWVGPYNEQFF
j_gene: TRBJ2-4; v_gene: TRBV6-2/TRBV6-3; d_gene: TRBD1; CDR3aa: CASSSNSGTGGRAKNIQYF
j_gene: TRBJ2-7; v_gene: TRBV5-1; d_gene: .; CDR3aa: CASSLEEGEQYF
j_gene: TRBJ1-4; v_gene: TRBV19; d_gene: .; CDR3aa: CASSIRAENEKLFF
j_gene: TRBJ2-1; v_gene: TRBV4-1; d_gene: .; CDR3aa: CASSPSTSSYNEQFF
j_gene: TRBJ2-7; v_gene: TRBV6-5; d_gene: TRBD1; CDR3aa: CASSYPGTGEYF
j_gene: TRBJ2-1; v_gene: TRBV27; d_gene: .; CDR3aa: CASSLRGVDEQFF
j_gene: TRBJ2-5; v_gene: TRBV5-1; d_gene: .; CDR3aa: CASSLARVGKETQYF
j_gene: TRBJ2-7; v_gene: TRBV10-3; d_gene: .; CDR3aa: CASRRDSTAAHEQYF
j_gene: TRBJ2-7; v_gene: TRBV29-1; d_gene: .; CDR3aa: CSGGGAGAYEQYF
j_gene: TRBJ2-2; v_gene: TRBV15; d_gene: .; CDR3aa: CATSQGGELFF
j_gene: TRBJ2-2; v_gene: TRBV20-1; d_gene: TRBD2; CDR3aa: CSAKTLLAGNTGELFF
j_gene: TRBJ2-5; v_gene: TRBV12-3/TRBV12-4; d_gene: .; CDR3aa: CASSFGTYQETQYF
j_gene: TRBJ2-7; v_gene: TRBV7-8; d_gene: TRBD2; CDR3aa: CASRIAGGREQYF
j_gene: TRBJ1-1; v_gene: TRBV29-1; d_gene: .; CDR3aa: CSVEGGFPTYEAFF
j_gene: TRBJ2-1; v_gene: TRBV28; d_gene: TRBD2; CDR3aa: CATRASGNNEQFF
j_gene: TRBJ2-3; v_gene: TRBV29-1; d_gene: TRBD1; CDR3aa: CSEDRGQADTQYF
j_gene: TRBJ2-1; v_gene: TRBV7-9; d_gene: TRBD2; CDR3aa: CASSSRLAGKDNEQFF
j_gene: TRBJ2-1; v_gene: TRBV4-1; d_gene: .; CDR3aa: CASSQVGSGVDEQFF
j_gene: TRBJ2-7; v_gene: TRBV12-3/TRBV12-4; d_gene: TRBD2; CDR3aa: CASSTRLASHEQYF
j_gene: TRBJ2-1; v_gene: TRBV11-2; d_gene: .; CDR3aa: CASSPRETQFF
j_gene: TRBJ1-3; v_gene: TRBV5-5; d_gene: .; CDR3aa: CASSLIRVDGSGNTIYF
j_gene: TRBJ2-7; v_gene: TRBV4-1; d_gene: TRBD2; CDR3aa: CASSQDFAAGSYEQYF
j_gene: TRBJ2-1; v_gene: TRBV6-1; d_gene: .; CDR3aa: CASRGQLTSSYNEQFF
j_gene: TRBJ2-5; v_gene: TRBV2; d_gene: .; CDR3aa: CAPRIQETQYF
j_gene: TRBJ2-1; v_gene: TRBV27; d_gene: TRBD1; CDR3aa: CASSPQGDKIYNEQFF
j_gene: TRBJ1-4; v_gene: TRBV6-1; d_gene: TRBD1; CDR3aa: CASRRTGGSATNEKLFF
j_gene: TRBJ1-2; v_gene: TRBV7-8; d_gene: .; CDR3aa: CASSLASGGNYGYTF
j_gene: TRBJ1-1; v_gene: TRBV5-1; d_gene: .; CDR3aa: CASSFGELDTEAFF
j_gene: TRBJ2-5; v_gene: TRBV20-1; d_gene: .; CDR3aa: CSARSVGDTQYF
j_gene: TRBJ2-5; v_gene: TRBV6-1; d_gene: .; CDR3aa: CASRREGTETQYF
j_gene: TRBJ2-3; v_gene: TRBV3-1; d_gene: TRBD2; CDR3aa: CASSLSPGLAERDTQYF
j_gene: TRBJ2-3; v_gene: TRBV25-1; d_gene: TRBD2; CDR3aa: CASSEAGTSNTQYF
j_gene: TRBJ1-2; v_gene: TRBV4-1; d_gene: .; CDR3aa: CASSRITPADTSYGYTF
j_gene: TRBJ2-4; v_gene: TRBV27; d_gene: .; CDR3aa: CASGGDAKNIQYF
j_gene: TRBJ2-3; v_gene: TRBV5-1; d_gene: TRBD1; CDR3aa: CASSLGQGARTFTDTQYF
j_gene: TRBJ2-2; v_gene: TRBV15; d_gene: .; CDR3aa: CATSRDSSGRTGELFF
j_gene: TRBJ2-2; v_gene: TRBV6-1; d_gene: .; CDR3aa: CASSELSYTGELFF
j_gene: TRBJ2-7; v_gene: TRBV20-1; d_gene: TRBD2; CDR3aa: CSARDMRLAGGPNSYEQYF
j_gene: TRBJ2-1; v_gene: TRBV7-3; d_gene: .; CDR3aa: CASSLSVYGVQFF
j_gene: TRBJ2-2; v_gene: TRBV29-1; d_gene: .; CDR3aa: CSVRHQTNTGELFF